The 10 T cell receptor beta chains given below trace back to one sample, sequenced in a study of response to subunit inactivated influenza vaccine. From the RT-PCR reads, TCRdb called clonotypes with MiXCR, one entry per CDR3 protein. The sample lists 800,000 to 1,000,000 distinct CDR3 sequences; less than 25% were seen once. The source was PBMCs from blood, collected around 5 days after vaccination. These receptors originate from a man over 45 who received an inactivated influenza vaccine.

This chain links TRBV10-3 with TRBJ2-3; TRBD2 matches 9 bases. Germline V gives CDR1 ENHRY, CDR2 SYGVKD. J gave up 3 bases and V 2 bases, and 3 bases lay outside the gene matches. This CDR3 comprises 15 residues. CDR3 bases: TGTGCCATCAGTGAGGCTAGCGGGAAAACAGATACGCAGTATTTT. Amino acid sequence: CAISEASGKTDTQYF.

The chain couples TRBV20-1 to TRBJ2-2, with D possibly being TRBD2 (6 bases). V was shortened by 2 bases and J by 2 bases, with 12 bases between the two germline ends. Germline CDR1 DFQATT, CDR2 SNEGSKA (reference sequence). The CDR3 extends over 15 amino acids. The CDR3 nucleotides are TGCAGTGCTAGACCCTTAGGACTAAACACCGGGGAGCTGTTTTTT. Protein product: CSARPLGLNTGELFF.

The chain links TRBV5-1 to TRBJ2-3; perhaps TRBD2 as D (6 bases). Germline V gene data show CDR1 as SGHRS and CDR2 as YFSETQ. CDR3 length equals 17 residues. V shed 2 bases and J shed 0 bases, with 16 bases lying between them. The chain's CDR3 is CASSFTGSSSSTDTQYF. The CDR3 bases are TGCGCCAGCAGCTTCACCGGGAGCTCCTCTAGCACAGATACGCAGTATTTT.

The genes are TRBV29-1 and TRBJ2-5; D possibly uses TRBD1 or TRBD2 (7 bases each). The CDR3 consists of 16 residues. Trimming removed 7 bases from V and 4 bases from J, with 25 bases in between. The germline V gene has CDR1 SQVTM and CDR2 ANQGSEA. For the CDR3, the DNA is TGCAGCGGGACTCTCAGGGGAGGGGGCCTCGGAGAGACCCAGTACTTC. Translating it yields CSGTLRGGGLGETQYF.

This clonotype came up a few times. V usage is TRBV24-1 and J usage is TRBJ2-1; unclear D gene. V shed 4 bases and J shed 6 bases, with 9 bases lying between them. This CDR3 is built from 13 residues. The germline V gene has CDR1 KGHDR and CDR2 SFDVKD. The CDR3 loop is CATSDPLGNEQFF. CDR3 nucleotides: TGTGCCACCAGTGACCCGCTAGGCAATGAGCAGTTCTTC.

This clonotype was picked up a small number of times. This chain links TRBV20-1 with TRBJ1-2, with D unclear. CDR1 and CDR2 (germline): DFQATT, SNEGSKA (reference sequence). V lost 1 base and J lost 2, with 11 bases in between. The CDR3 totals 14 residues. The CDR3 loop reads CSARGPSGNYGYTF. DNA for the CDR3: TGCAGTGCTAGAGGACCCTCCGGGAACTATGGCTACACCTTC.

The V call is TRBV20-1, the J call TRBJ2-3; 13 nucleotides agree with TRBD2. This CDR3 is 14 amino acids long. Trimming took 5 bases from V and 6 from J; bases not matched to a gene: 5. Per the germline V gene, CDR1 is DFQATT and CDR2 is SNEGSKA (reference sequence). The CDR3 is CSAWTSGGQDTQYF. The CDR3 DNA is TGCAGTGCTTGGACTAGCGGGGGTCAGGATACGCAGTATTTT.

This chain connects TRBV12-3 or TRBV12-4 to TRBJ1-5; unclear D gene. This CDR3 is built from 13 residues. Trimming left V 1 base short and J 6 bases short, with 7 bases between. CDR3 bases: TGTGCCAGCAGTTTAGAGTGGGGTCAGCCCCAGCATTTT. As protein: CASSLEWGQPQHF.

This clonotype was picked up a small number of times. CDR3 residues: CASSFEDRGDYGYTF. Here the CDR3 DNA reads TGTGCCAGCAGCTTCGAGGACAGGGGAGACTATGGCTACACCTTC. The rearrangement links TRBV5-8 to TRBJ1-2, with 9 bases aligning to TRBD1. This CDR3 is built from 15 residues. V dropped 2 bases and J dropped 3; count of bases not matched to a gene: 5. Germline-derived CDR1 and CDR2 are SGHTS and YDEGEE.

This clonotype turned up a few times. The V gene is TRBV14, the J gene TRBJ1-1; D perhaps matches TRBD1 (5 bases). This CDR3 is 12 amino acids long. The V end was cut by 4 bases, the J end by 7 bases, with 10 bases between. The germline V gene has CDR1 SGHDN and CDR2 FVKESK. CDR3 nucleotides: TGTGCCAGCAGCCCCTTCGACAGTGAAGCTTTCTTT. Amino acids: CASSPFDSEAFF.